Below, 2 T cell receptor beta chains from the same sample are listed, as sequenced in a study of T-cell memory formation after mild COVID-19. TCRdb independently ran MiXCR on the 5' RACE reads; one entry per CDR3 protein. The profile covers roughly 170,000 distinct CDR3 sequences, with 20% to 25% appearing a single time and 23% taken by the ten largest. The sample taken for sequencing was PBMCs or a T cell subset sorted from them (not recorded which). The source is an adult woman who had mild COVID-19 (a few samples of this study predate the infection). Cell type and time point are not known.

This clonotype was detected only a few times. The rearrangement joins TRBV5-5 to TRBJ2-1, with TRBD2 matching 8 bases. The J segment lost 8 bases and the V segment lost 4 bases, leaving 2 bases of the junction unmatched. CDR1 is SGHKS and CDR2 is YYEKEE in the germline V gene (reference sequence). This CDR3 is built from 12 residues. Written as DNA, the CDR3 is TGTGCCAGCAGCCTTAGCGGGGATGAGCAGTTCTTC. It codes for CASSLSGDEQFF.

The chain carries TRBV5-6 and TRBJ2-1; D call uncertain. V lost 5 bases, J lost 9 bases, and 21 bases lay in between. Germline loops: CDR1 SGHDT, CDR2 YYEEEE. CDR3 size: 15 residues. The CDR3 DNA reads as TGTGCCAGCAGTCAAGCCCCCCTCGGCCTCCGTGAGCAGTTCTTC. This encodes CASSQAPLGLREQFF.